This passage covers 18 T cell receptor beta chains from one sample sequenced in a study of PD-1 blockade in classical Hodgkin lymphoma (dated by TCRdb to 2018 to 2020). The library relied on the immunoSEQ multiplex PCR assay. TCRdb retrieved this table from immuneACCESS and kept in-frame rearrangements only. Not all clones are present; in checked studies, unresolved V genes account for under half, and no reason is known for the remainder. The sample profile shows under 130,000 clones; roughly nine tenths of them were found once. Together, the top ten hold under 20% of the sample. The label giving this sample's time point can be read as: cycle 4 day 1 (C4D1), after less than 7 weeks of nivolumab. Relapse after autologous stem cell transplantation had occurred in all trial patients, and cohorts A, B and C were distinguished by prior brentuximab vedotin exposure. Sequenced here: peripheral blood mononuclear cells (PBMCs), sampled before the fourth cycle of nivolumab. The receptors derive from a human donor with classical Hodgkin lymphoma.

The chain combines TRBV9 with TRBJ1-2; D gene unclear. The V end lost 3 bases, the J end lost 1 base, and 13 bases lay between the germline ends. The CDR3 runs 15 residues. Per the germline V gene, CDR1 is SGDLS and CDR2 is YYNGEE. CDR3 in amino acids: CASSGNKGLNYGYTF. Here the CDR3 DNA reads TGTGCCAGCAGCGGAAATAAAGGGCTTAACTATGGCTACACCTTC.

This chain connects TRBV2 to TRBJ2-1; 8 bases fit TRBD2. The V segment lost 4 bases and the J segment 1 base; nucleotides outside the gene matches: 18. CDR1 SNHLY and CDR2 FYNNEI come from the germline V gene. The CDR3 is made up of 20 amino acids. CDR3 loop: CASSAALFASGFFSYNEQFF. CDR3 nucleotide sequence: TGTGCCAGCAGTGCGGCTCTCTTTGCTAGCGGGTTCTTTTCCTACAATGAGCAGTTCTTC.

This rearrangement joins TRBV4-3 to TRBJ2-5, with 9 bases identical to TRBD2. CDR1 is LGHNA and CDR2 is YSLEER in the germline V gene. The CDR3 loop spans 17 amino acids. With 0 bases clipped from V and 1 base from J, the junction kept 6 bases outside the gene matches. CDR3 sequence reads: CASSQEGSGRGQETQYF. CDR3 nucleotide sequence: TGCGCCAGCAGCCAAGAAGGTAGCGGGAGAGGCCAAGAGACCCAGTACTTC.

V and J are TRBV14 and TRBJ2-2; 10 nucleotides match TRBD1. The CDR3 loop spans 18 amino acids. Germline assignment: CDR1 SGHDN and CDR2 FVKESK. Losses at the gene ends were 4 bases for V and 0 bases for J; bases not matched to a gene: 8. The CDR3 DNA reads as TGTGCCAGCAGCCTAAGGAGGGGACAGGGGCCGAACACCGGGGAGCTGTTTTTT. This codes for CASSLRRGQGPNTGELFF.

This chain links TRBV6-1 with TRBJ2-3; D perhaps matches TRBD1 (5 bases). This CDR3 region has 13 residues. Deletions cut 10 bases from V and 4 bases from J, with 15 bases between. Germline CDR1 is MNHNS and CDR2 is SASEGT. The CDR3 region is CAIRLRAPDTQYF. As DNA, the CDR3 is TGTGCCATTCGCCTCAGGGCCCCAGATACGCAGTATTTT.

A single count supports this clone. The V call is TRBV6-1, the J call TRBJ1-3; TRBD1 agrees at 7 bases. Trimming cost V 3 bases and J 4 bases; bases outside gene matches: 6. The germline V gene encodes CDR1 MNHNS and CDR2 SASEGT. The CDR3 sequence is 15 residues long. The CDR3 sequence: CASSELTGPGNTIYF. The CDR3 DNA is TGTGCCAGCAGTGAGTTGACAGGGCCCGGAAACACCATATATTTT.

The chain combines TRBV7-9 with TRBJ2-7, with a weak D call TRBD1 (6 bases). The ends were cut back, 3 bases at V and 2 bases at J, with 11 bases in the middle. Germline CDR1 reads SEHNR; CDR2 reads FQNEAQ (reference sequence). The CDR3 extends over 14 amino acids. CDR3 coding DNA: TGTGCCAGCAGCTTCTCTCGGACAGCCTACGAGCAGTACTTC. Its translation: CASSFSRTAYEQYF.

This rearrangement joins TRBV5-1 to TRBJ2-2, with D perhaps matching TRBD2 (6 bases). Germline V gene sequence: CDR1 SGHRS, CDR2 YFSETQ. V was trimmed by 0 bases and J by 0 bases, leaving 6 bases between them. The CDR3 is 15 residues long. For the CDR3, the DNA is TGCGCCAGCAGCTTGGGCGGGACGAACACCGGGGAGCTGTTTTTT. It is translated as CASSLGGTNTGELFF.

The genes are TRBV9 and TRBJ2-7; D gene uncertain. The germline V and J ends were trimmed by 3 bases and 0 bases, with 7 bases remaining between them. The CDR3 runs to 13 residues. The germline V gene has CDR1 SGDLS and CDR2 YYNGEE. The CDR3: CASSGADSYEQYF. CDR3 coding DNA: TGTGCCAGCAGCGGGGCGGACTCCTACGAGCAGTACTTC.

This clone was detected once. This chain uses TRBV6-5 with TRBJ2-7; no clear D. Per the germline V gene, CDR1 is MNHEY and CDR2 is SVGAGI. The ends were cut back, 7 bases at V and 0 bases at J, with 13 bases in the middle. This CDR3 comprises 14 residues. CDR3 region: CASTSPSSSYEQYF. DNA for the CDR3: TGTGCCAGCACCTCTCCCAGTTCCTCCTACGAGCAGTACTTC.

This chain links TRBV5-6 with TRBJ2-5, with 7 bases that match TRBD2. Trimming cost V 3 bases and J 5 bases; bases outside gene matches: 16. This CDR3 is 17 amino acids long. The germline CDR1 and CDR2 sequences are SGHDT and YYEEEE. CDR3 in DNA: TGTGCCAGCAGCTCCCCCGAGGGTAGAGCGGGAAAGGAGACCCAGTACTTC. It specifies CASSSPEGRAGKETQYF.

The genes are TRBV19 and TRBJ2-6; D is unresolved. Trimming cost V 5 bases and J 1 base, with 3 bases left between them. The CDR3 loop spans 13 amino acids. CDR1 is LNHDA, CDR2 SQIVND, per germline (reference sequence). DNA for the CDR3: TGTGCCAGTAGTGAGTCTGGGGCCAACGTCCTGACTTTC. It yields the protein CASSESGANVLTF.

With regard to this clone: This likely traces to a read error, being one base from a far larger clone. The gene calls are TRBV14 and TRBJ1-2, with D possibly TRBD1 on 5 matching bases. CDR3 length: 15 amino acids. V dropped 4 bases and J dropped 4 bases, with 16 bases sitting between them. CDR1 is SGHDN, CDR2 FVKESK, per germline. CDR3 residues: CASSPNRDGFYGYTF. The CDR3 coding sequence is TGTGCCAGCAGCCCCAACCGGGACGGATTCTATGGCTACACCTTC.

This CDR3 reads CASRSGTGYNSNQPQHF. CDR3 DNA sequence: TGTGCCAGCAGGTCCGGGACAGGATATAATAGCAATCAGCCCCAGCATTTT. The gene calls are TRBV5-8 and TRBJ1-5; 8 bases align to TRBD1. V was clipped by 5 bases and J by 0 bases; unmatched bases: 10. The CDR3 is 17 amino acids. CDR1 is SGHTS, CDR2 YDEGEE, per germline.

This clone has more than one count but fewer than ten. The chain carries TRBV2 and TRBJ2-2; a possible D gene is TRBD1 (5 bases). Per the germline V gene, CDR1 is SNHLY and CDR2 is FYNNEI. Trimming took 4 bases from V and 5 from J, leaving 14 bases between them. This CDR3 contains 15 residues. CDR3 sequence: CASSVWTTMTGELFF. Here the CDR3 DNA reads TGTGCCAGCAGTGTTTGGACAACCATGACCGGGGAGCTGTTTTTT. Drawing the rest from reference TRBV2 and TRBJ2-2, the complete variable domain is EPEVTQTPSHQVTQMGQEVILRCVPISNHLYFYWYRQILGQKVEFLVSFYNNEISEKSEIFDDQFSVERPDGSNFTLKIRSTKLEDSAMYFCASSVWTTMTGELFFGEGSRLTVL.

V gene TRBV27 combines with J gene TRBJ2-1; 7 bases are a match to TRBD2. The V and J ends lost 2 bases and 7 bases, in that order; junction bases with no gene match: 5. The CDR3 is 14 amino acids. The V gene's germline CDR1 is MNHEY and CDR2 SMNVEV (reference sequence). Here the CDR3 DNA reads TGTGCCAGCAGTTTACTAGCGGCTTTGAATGAGCAGTTCTTC. Protein product: CASSLLAALNEQFF.

The genes are TRBV4-2 and TRBJ2-3; 8 nucleotides align to TRBD2. There are 16 residues in the CDR3. The junction had 5 bases not matched to a gene; V was cut back by 3 bases and J by 0 bases. The germline V gene encodes CDR1 LGHNA and CDR2 YNFKEQ. CDR3 DNA sequence: TGTGCCAGCAGCCAGTTAGCGGGAACTAGCACAGATACGCAGTATTTT. Amino acid sequence: CASSQLAGTSTDTQYF.

Note on this clone: Germline is not matched at one junction end, which may reflect a read error. The J gene is TRBJ1-2, the V gene TRBV9, with 10 nucleotides matching TRBD1. This CDR3 spans 13 amino acids. The germline V gene has CDR1 SGDLS and CDR2 YYNGEE. CDR3 in DNA: TGTGCCAGCAGCCCAGGGACAGGGGTCCCCCTCGCCTTC. Translation: CASSPGTGVPLAF.